One T cell receptor (beta chain) is described in this entry. No antigen is known for it. Germline is not matched at one junction end, which may reflect a read error. The data originate from a study of Graves' ophthalmopathy and Graves' hyperthyroidism. Study-wide findings and caveats: A majority of expanded thyroid clonotypes exceeding 0.001 frequency were likewise present in blood.

Researchers turned away patients with other autoimmune diseases, uncontrolled infections, pregnancy or lactation. CDR1 is SGHRS and CDR2 is YFSETQ in the germline V gene. The CDR3 is made up of 13 amino acids. CDR3 regions of TCR beta were amplified from RNA transcripts. HTBI primers were used in a first-round RT-PCR, which preceded a second-round multiplex PCR. TCRdb reanalysed the multiplex PCR reads using MiXCR and keeps one entry per CDR3 protein. The sample lists almost 750,000 distinct CDR3 sequences, 40% occurring once. The origin of this receptor is an adult man with Graves' ophthalmopathy. V gene TRBV5-1 combines with J gene TRBJ1-1; D might be TRBD1 (6 bases). Specimen: peripheral blood. CDR3: CAGSTTGNTEAFF. For the CDR3, the DNA is TGCGCCGGCAGCACGACAGGGAACACTGAAGCTTTCTTT.